Below, 27 T cell receptor beta chains from the same sample are listed, as sequenced in a study of CD8 T cells in ankylosing spondylitis listed by TCRdb under 2017. The library was generated by 5' RACE. The instrument was an Illumina MiSeq. Clones were called with MiXCR by TCRdb after fastp trimmed the public reads at Q25, and only in-frame beta chains were retained. Every distinct CDR3 protein forms one entry, paired with its most common genes and DNA. The table for this sample lists around 25,000 distinct CDR3 sequences; roughly 13% of them were counted only once. About 35% of the sample goes to the ten largest clones. Sequenced: blood. These receptors came from a male donor with ankylosing spondylitis or in good health (not recorded which).

This clonotype was counted between two and nine times. The rearrangement uses TRBV5-1 and TRBJ2-7, with D perhaps matching TRBD1 (6 bases). Germline-derived CDR1 and CDR2 are SGHRS and YFSETQ. V lost 0 bases and J lost 6, with 16 bases in between. This CDR3 contains 15 residues. CDR3: CASSLVRGQEAEQYF. CDR3 bases: TGCGCCAGCAGCTTGGTAAGGGGACAAGAAGCCGAGCAGTACTTC. The entire variable domain, with the rest obtained from reference TRBV5-1 and TRBJ2-7, is as follows: KAGVTQTPRYLIKTRGQQVTLSCSPISGHRSVSWYQQTPGQGLQFLFEYFSETQRNKGNFPGRFSGRQFSNSRSEMNVSTLELGDSALYLCASSLVRGQEAEQYFGPGTRLTVT.

This chain joins TRBV4-2 and TRBJ2-7; the D gene could be TRBD1 or TRBD2 (5 bases each). With 5 bases removed from V and 2 bases from J, the gap between germline ends came to 10 bases. There are 13 residues in the CDR3. Germline V CDR1 and CDR2: LGHNA, YNFKEQ. CDR3 sequence: CASSSGRAYEQYF. CDR3 sequence (DNA): TGTGCCAGCAGCTCGGGGCGCGCCTACGAGCAGTACTTC.

This clonotype was seen repeatedly, ten times or more. The rearrangement uses TRBV29-1 and TRBJ2-6; 9 positions agree with TRBD2. There are 18 residues in the CDR3. Trimming at V came to 4 bases and at J to 0 bases, leaving 10 bases not matched to a gene. The germline CDR1 and CDR2 sequences are SQVTM and ANQGSEA. DNA of the CDR3: TGCAGCGTTGCCAGCGGGGGGTCCTCCTCCTCTGGGGCCAACGTCCTGACTTTC. It specifies CSVASGGSSSSGANVLTF.

This clonotype was observed at least ten times. The V call is TRBV7-2, the J call TRBJ1-4; D ambiguous. Per germline, CDR1 SGHTA and CDR2 FQGNSA. This CDR3 comprises 15 residues. With 2 bases removed from V and 8 bases from J, the gap between germline ends came to 15 bases. The DNA for the CDR3 is TGTGCCAGCAGCTTAACTGGTCGGTCGAGGGAAAAACTGTTTTTT. It yields the protein CASSLTGRSREKLFF.

The sample holds many counts of this clonotype. The rearrangement links TRBV6-5 to TRBJ2-3, with D uncertain. V was cut by 2 bases and J by 0 bases, with 3 bases left in between. This CDR3 is built from 13 residues. CDR1 and CDR2 from the germline V gene are MNHEY and SVGAGI. CDR3 nucleotide sequence: TGTGCCAGCAGTTACGGCAGCACAGATACGCAGTATTTT. Protein sequence: CASSYGSTDTQYF.

The chain carries TRBV20-1 and TRBJ2-7; D gene ambiguous. Germline V gene lookup returns CDR1 DFQATT and CDR2 SNEGSKA (reference sequence). The CDR3 is 14 amino acids. V was pared by 1 base and J by 0 bases, with 10 bases between. CDR3 amino acids: CSARGQESSYEQYF. The CDR3 DNA is TGCAGTGCTAGAGGTCAGGAGAGCTCCTACGAGCAGTACTTC.

This clonotype was picked up many times. CDR3 sequence: CATGQGHYEQYF. CDR3 sequence (DNA): TGTGCCACCGGACAGGGGCACTACGAGCAGTACTTC. The chain has TRBV10-3 and TRBJ2-7; 9 bases fit TRBD1. Germline lookup yields CDR1 ENHRY and CDR2 SYGVKD. This CDR3 is built from 12 residues. With 10 bases clipped from V and 3 bases from J, the junction kept 4 bases outside the gene matches.

This clonotype was seen only once. This chain links TRBV29-1 with TRBJ2-3; 8 nucleotides match TRBD2. V lost 2 bases and J lost 1; bases outside the gene matches: 11. The CDR3 is 17 residues long. Germline assignment: CDR1 SQVTM and CDR2 ANQGSEA. CDR3 in DNA: TGCAGCGTTGAACCCTCCCGGGGGGGGGCCCGCACAGATACGCAGTATTTT. Its protein is CSVEPSRGGARTDTQYF.

This clonotype has at least ten counts. The CDR3 region is CASSPTPGATEAFF. The CDR3 nucleotides are TGTGCCAGCAGTCCGACCCCGGGGGCCACTGAAGCTTTCTTT. The chain combines TRBV12-3 or TRBV12-4 with TRBJ1-1; perhaps TRBD1 as D (6 bases). The ends were cut back, 5 bases at V and 4 bases at J, with 14 bases in the middle. The CDR3 consists of 14 residues.

The chain is built from TRBV29-1 and TRBJ1-2; D call uncertain. Between the trimmed V and J ends, which lost 1 base and 0 bases, there was a span of 6 bases. The CDR3 contains 13 residues. Germline assignment: CDR1 SQVTM and CDR2 ANQGSEA. The CDR3, as DNA: TGCAGCGTTGAAGCCCGGTCTAACTATGGCTACACCTTC. It translates to CSVEARSNYGYTF.

This chain links TRBV29-1 with TRBJ1-2, with 9 positions matching TRBD1. CDR1 is SQVTM and CDR2 is ANQGSEA in the germline V gene. This CDR3 has 13 amino acids. V gave up 5 bases and J gave up 6 bases; unmatched junction bases: 7. CDR3 region: CSVRPTGGNGYTF. The CDR3 bases are TGCAGCGTTCGACCTACAGGGGGCAATGGCTACACCTTC.

This clonotype was detected ten times or more. The chain couples TRBV5-5 to TRBJ1-3; D possibly corresponds to TRBD1 (5 bases). The CDR3 loop spans 15 amino acids. From germline, CDR1 is SGHKS and CDR2 YYEKEE (reference sequence). V lost 3 bases, J lost 0 bases, and 10 bases lay in between. CDR3 coding DNA: TGTGCCAGCAGCTCGGGACCCTTCTCTGGAAACACCATATATTTT. This encodes CASSSGPFSGNTIYF.

This clonotype was counted only a few times. The chain couples TRBV29-1 to TRBJ2-1; TRBD1 might be the D (5 bases). Germline CDR1 SQVTM, CDR2 ANQGSEA. The length of the CDR3 is 12 residues. The germline V and J ends were trimmed by 4 bases and 5 bases, with 9 bases remaining between them. This CDR3 is CSVGQGDNEQFF. CDR3 nucleotide sequence: TGCAGCGTTGGGCAGGGCGACAATGAGCAGTTCTTC.

V is TRBV12-3 or TRBV12-4 and J is TRBJ2-1; D ambiguous. Trimming removed 7 bases at V and 4 bases at J, with 17 bases between. CDR3 length: 15 residues. The CDR3 DNA follows: TGTGCCAGCACAAAGTTTGAAGGGCGGTACAATGAGCAGTTCTTC. Residues: CASTKFEGRYNEQFF.

This clonotype was picked up many times. The chain joins TRBV6-2 or TRBV6-3 to TRBJ2-1, with D maybe TRBD1 (8 bases). The germline gives CDR1 MNHEY, CDR2 SVGEGT. V was trimmed by 7 bases and J by 7 bases, leaving 20 bases between them. The CDR3 is made up of 15 amino acids. CDR3 region: CASNRGGRVENEQFF. Here the CDR3 DNA reads TGTGCCAGCAACAGGGGGGGCAGGGTTGAAAATGAGCAGTTCTTC.

The rearrangement uses TRBV7-2 and TRBJ2-6, with D maybe TRBD2 (5 bases). The CDR3 length is 16 residues. Germline V lookup: CDR1 SGHTA, CDR2 FQGNSA. V was trimmed by 5 bases and J by 3 bases, leaving 14 bases between them. The CDR3 loop reads CASSRMSGVGANVLTF. In DNA, the CDR3 is TGTGCCAGCAGCCGAATGAGCGGTGTTGGGGCCAACGTCCTGACTTTC.

This clonotype has only a few counts. The chain's CDR3 is CASSVELAGGLGELFF. The CDR3 coding sequence is TGTGCCAGCAGCGTAGAACTAGCGGGAGGTCTCGGGGAGCTGTTTTTT. This chain uses TRBV9 with TRBJ2-2; 12 bases line up with TRBD2. The CDR3 totals 16 residues. J lost 7 bases, V lost 0 bases, and 4 bases had no gene match. Per germline, CDR1 SGDLS and CDR2 YYNGEE.

In its sample, this clonotype was seen many times. The V gene is TRBV7-9, the J gene TRBJ2-1; TRBD1 is a possible D gene (5 bases). Germline V gene lookup returns CDR1 SEHNR and CDR2 FQNEAQ (reference sequence). This CDR3 has 13 residues. V was trimmed by 5 bases and J by 7 bases, leaving 12 bases between them. The CDR3 DNA reads TGTGCCAGCAGCAGGGGCTTGGGGAATGAGCAGTTCTTC. As protein: CASSRGLGNEQFF. Together with reference TRBV7-9 and TRBJ2-1, the CDR3 gives the full variable domain: DTGVSQNPRHKITKRGQNVTFRCDPISEHNRLYWYRQTLGQGPEFLTYFQNEAQLEKSRLLSDRFSAERPKGSFSTLEIQRTEQGDSAMYLCASSRGLGNEQFFGPGTRLTVL.

The genes are TRBV3-2 and TRBJ2-7; TRBD1 was called by the table and not checked on the DNA. TRBV3-2 is a known pseudogene. CDR3 length: 15 residues. The CDR3 protein is CASPRPWGWRCEQYV. The CDR3 nucleotides read TGTGCCAGCCCTCGTCCTTGGGGCTGGCGTTGCGAGCAGTACGTC.

The V call is TRBV10-3, the J call TRBJ2-1; 10 bases map to TRBD1. With V trimmed by 3 bases and J by 4 bases, 3 bases remained unmatched. The CDR3 runs to 15 residues. In germline, CDR1 is ENHRY, CDR2 SYGVKD. For the CDR3, the DNA is TGTGCCATCAGTGACGGGACAGGGGTTTACAATGAGCAGTTCTTC. Protein product: CAISDGTGVYNEQFF.

This clonotype was counted a few times. The CDR3 here is CASSGRDRVAELFF. CDR3 nucleotides: TGTGCCAGCAGTGGCCGGGACAGGGTGGCGGAGCTGTTTTTT. V is TRBV12-3 or TRBV12-4 and J is TRBJ2-2, with 9 positions matching TRBD1. The CDR3 length is 14 residues. Trimming cost V 5 bases and J 10 bases; bases outside gene matches: 8.

The sample holds a few counts of this clonotype. The chain couples TRBV7-2 to TRBJ1-1; no firm D call. The CDR3 runs 13 residues. Germline CDR1 and CDR2: SGHTA and FQGNSA. Between the trimmed V and J ends, which lost 4 bases and 3 bases, there was a span of 9 bases. In nucleotides, the CDR3 is TGTGCCAGCAGCTGGACTCTGTACACTGAAGCTTTCTTT. Protein: CASSWTLYTEAFF.

This clonotype appeared many times. The chain carries TRBV12-3 or TRBV12-4 and TRBJ2-2; D might be TRBD1 (6 bases). V lost 6 bases and J lost 5, with 10 bases in between. CDR3 size: 13 residues. The CDR3 is CASSTTGTGELFF. In DNA form, the CDR3 reads TGTGCCAGCAGCACCACAGGGACCGGGGAGCTGTTTTTT.

The sample holds a few counts of this clonotype. The chain's CDR3 is CASSSDRGNDYTF. DNA of the CDR3: TGTGCCAGCAGCTCTGACAGGGGGAATGACTACACCTTC. The rearrangement uses TRBV7-3 and TRBJ1-2, with 9 positions matching TRBD1. Trimming cost V 4 bases and J 10 bases; bases outside gene matches: 7. The V gene's germline CDR1 is SGHTA and CDR2 FQGTGA. The CDR3 extends over 13 amino acids.

The chain recombines TRBV7-9 with TRBJ2-2; D ambiguous. Germline CDR1 and CDR2: SEHNR and FQNEAQ (reference sequence). The CDR3 totals 14 residues. Trimming shortened V by 4 bases and J by 0 bases, and 6 bases separated the two germline ends. The CDR3 coding sequence is TGTGCCAGCAGCTCCACGTCGAACACCGGGGAGCTGTTTTTT. This gives the protein CASSSTSNTGELFF. Drawing the rest from reference TRBV7-9 and TRBJ2-2, the complete variable domain is DTGVSQNPRHKITKRGQNVTFRCDPISEHNRLYWYRQTLGQGPEFLTYFQNEAQLEKSRLLSDRFSAERPKGSFSTLEIQRTEQGDSAMYLCASSSTSNTGELFFGEGSRLTVL.

This chain uses TRBV21-1 with TRBJ1-4; whether TRBD1, the table's D call, matches the DNA was not checked. TRBV21-1 counts as a pseudogene. CDR3 size: 18 residues. DNA of the CDR3: TGTGCCAGCAGCAAGGAAAATAAGCAGGGAACCTATAATGAAAAACTGTTTTTT. This sequence encodes CASSKENKQGTYNEKLFF.

The rearrangement uses TRBV5-1 and TRBJ2-1; the match to TRBD1 covers 8 bases. The CDR3 is 14 amino acids. The germline V gene encodes CDR1 SGHRS and CDR2 YFSETQ. V gave up 10 bases and J gave up 4 bases; unmatched junction bases: 10. In DNA form, the CDR3 reads TGCGCCGGTAAAAGACAGGGGTGTTACAATGAGCAGTTCTTC. Encoded protein: CAGKRQGCYNEQFF.